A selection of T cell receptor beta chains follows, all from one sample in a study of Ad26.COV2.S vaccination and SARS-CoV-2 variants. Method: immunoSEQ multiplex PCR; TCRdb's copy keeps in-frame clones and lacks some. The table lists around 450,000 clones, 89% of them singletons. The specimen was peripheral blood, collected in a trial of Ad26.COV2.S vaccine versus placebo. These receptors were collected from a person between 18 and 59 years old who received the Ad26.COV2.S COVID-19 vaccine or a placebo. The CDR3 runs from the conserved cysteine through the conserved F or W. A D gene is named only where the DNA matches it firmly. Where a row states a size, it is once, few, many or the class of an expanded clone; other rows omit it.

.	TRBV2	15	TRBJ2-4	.	TGTGCCAGCAGTGCCACCGCCGACTCGTTAAACATTCAGTACTTC	CASSATADSLNIQYF
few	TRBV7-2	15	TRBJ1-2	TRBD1	TGTGCCAGCAGCTTACGGACAGGGACTAACTATGGCTACACCTTC	CASSLRTGTNYGYTF
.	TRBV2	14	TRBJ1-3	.	TGTGCCAGCAGCGGCCGGAGCTCTGGAAACACCATATATTTT	CASSGRSSGNTIYF
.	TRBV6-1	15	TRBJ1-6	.	TGTGCCAGCAGTGAATCCGGGGGCTGGAATTCACCCCTCCACTTT	CASSESGGWNSPLHF
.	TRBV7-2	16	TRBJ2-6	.	TGTGCCAGCAGCTTAAGATCAGGGGCTGGGGCCAACGTCCTGACTTTC	CASSLRSGAGANVLTF
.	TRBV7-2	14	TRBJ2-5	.	TGTGCCAGCAGCTTGGCAGGGCAAAGAGAGACCCAGTACTTC	CASSLAGQRETQYF
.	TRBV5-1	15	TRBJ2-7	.	TGCGCCAGCAGCGTTGGTGGGGGTCCACTATACGAGCAGTACTTC	CASSVGGGPLYEQYF
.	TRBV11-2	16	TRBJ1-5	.	TGTGCCAGCAGCTTAGATACCGGCTATAGCAATCAGCCCCAGCATTTT	CASSLDTGYSNQPQHF
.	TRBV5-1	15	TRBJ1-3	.	TGCGCCAGCGCCCTGGGACGTCCCTCTGGAAACACCATATATTTT	CASALGRPSGNTIYF
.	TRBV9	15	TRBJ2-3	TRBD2	TGTGCCAGCAGCCCCACCGCGGGGGGCACAGATACGCAGTATTTT	CASSPTAGGTDTQYF
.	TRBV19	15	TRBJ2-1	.	TGTGCCAGTAGGAAACAGGGTTCCTCCTACAATGAGCAGTTCTTC	CASRKQGSSYNEQFF
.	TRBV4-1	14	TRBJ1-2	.	TGCGCCAGCAGGCCTCAGGGGATTGACTATGGCTACACCTTC	CASRPQGIDYGYTF
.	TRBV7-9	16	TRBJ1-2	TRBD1	TGTGCCAGCAGCCAAAGTCCGGGACAGGGGGTGTTAGGCTACACCTTC	CASSQSPGQGVLGYTF
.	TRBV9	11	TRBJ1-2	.	TGTGCCAGTTCCGACCGCTATGGCTACACCTTC	CASSDRYGYTF
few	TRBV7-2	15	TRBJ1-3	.	TGTGCCAGCAGCTTATCGACGGGCTCTGGAAACACCATATATTTT	CASSLSTGSGNTIYF
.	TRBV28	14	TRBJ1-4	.	TGTGCCAGCAGACGCAGGGACACTAATGAAAAACTGTTTTTT	CASRRRDTNEKLFF
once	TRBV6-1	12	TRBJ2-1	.	TGTGCCAGCAGTGAAAAGGTGAATGAGCAGTTCTTC	CASSEKVNEQFF
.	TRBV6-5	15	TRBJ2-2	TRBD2	TGTGCCAGCATCAGCGGGGGGGTTAACACCGGGGAGCTGTTTTTT	CASISGGVNTGELFF
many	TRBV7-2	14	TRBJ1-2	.	TGTGCCAGCAGGTCCAGGGTTCGGGACTATGGCTACACCTTC	CASRSRVRDYGYTF
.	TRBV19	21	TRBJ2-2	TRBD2	TGTGCCAGTAGAATGAATACCGGGACTAGCGGGATATGGGCTACAGGCGGGGAGCTGTTTTTT	CASRMNTGTSGIWATGGELFF
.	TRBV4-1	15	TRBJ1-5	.	TGCGCCAGCAGCCAAGATCCAGGGGCAAATCAGCCCCAGCATTTT	CASSQDPGANQPQHF
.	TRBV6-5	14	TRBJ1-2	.	TGTGCCAGCAGTTACTCGGGCATGAGCTATGGCTACACCTTC	CASSYSGMSYGYTF